The clone carrying this TCR beta chain was detected only once. Its antigen is currently unknown. This entry is derived from a study of blood T cells in healthy people across ages. Study background: Roughly one uniquely barcoded beta molecule per two T cells was captured. Study-wide points: It was found that TCR beta diversity correlated strongly with the percentage of naive T cells.

Trimming removed 1 base at V and 0 bases at J, with 13 bases between. Germline V CDR1 and CDR2: SGHTA, FQGNSA. This CDR3 has 17 residues. With a J-beta primer mix and a sample-barcoded 5' primer, a second PCR ran roughly 6 to 12 cycles. A template-switch adaptor containing 12 random nucleotides labeled each cDNA molecule. Using its own MiXCR run on the 5' RACE reads, TCRdb lists one record per CDR3 protein. The table has fewer than 700,000 distinct CDR3 sequences, 40% to 55% seen once; the top ten hold about 22%. The sequence came from a man older than 75 in good health. V is TRBV7-2 and J is TRBJ1-3; D gene uncertain. Sequenced material: blood. Here the CDR3 reads CASSLVFQYASGNTIYF. The CDR3 DNA follows: TGTGCCAGCAGCTTAGTCTTTCAGTATGCCTCTGGAAACACCATATATTTT.